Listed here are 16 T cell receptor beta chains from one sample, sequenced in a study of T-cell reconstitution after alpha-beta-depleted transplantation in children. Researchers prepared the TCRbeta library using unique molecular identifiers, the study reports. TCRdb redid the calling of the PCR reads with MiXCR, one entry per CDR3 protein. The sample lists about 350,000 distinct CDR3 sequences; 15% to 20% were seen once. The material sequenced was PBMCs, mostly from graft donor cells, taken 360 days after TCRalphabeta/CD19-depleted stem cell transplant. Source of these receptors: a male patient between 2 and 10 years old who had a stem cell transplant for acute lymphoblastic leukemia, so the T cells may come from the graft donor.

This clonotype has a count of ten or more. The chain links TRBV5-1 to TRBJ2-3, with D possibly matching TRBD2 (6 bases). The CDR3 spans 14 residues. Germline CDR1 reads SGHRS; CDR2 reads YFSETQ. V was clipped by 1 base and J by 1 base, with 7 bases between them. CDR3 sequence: CASSLREGTDTQYF. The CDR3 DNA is TGCGCCAGCAGCTTGAGGGAGGGCACAGATACGCAGTATTTT.

The CDR3 is CSASSGQSSLGQFF. CDR3 nucleotide sequence: TGCAGTGCTAGTTCGGGACAGTCCTCCCTGGGGCAGTTCTTC. V usage is TRBV20-1 and J usage is TRBJ2-1, with 7 bases identical to TRBD1. Germline CDR1 and CDR2: DFQATT and SNEGSKA (reference sequence). The CDR3 is made up of 14 amino acids. V shed 3 bases, J shed 12 bases, and the junction held 14 bases outside the gene matches.

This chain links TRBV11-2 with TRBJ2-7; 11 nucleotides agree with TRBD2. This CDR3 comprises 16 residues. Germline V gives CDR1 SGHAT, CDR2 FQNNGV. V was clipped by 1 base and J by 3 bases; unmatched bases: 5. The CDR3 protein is CASSLGRLAGGYEQYF. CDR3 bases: TGTGCCAGCAGCTTAGGCCGGCTAGCGGGAGGCTACGAGCAGTACTTC.

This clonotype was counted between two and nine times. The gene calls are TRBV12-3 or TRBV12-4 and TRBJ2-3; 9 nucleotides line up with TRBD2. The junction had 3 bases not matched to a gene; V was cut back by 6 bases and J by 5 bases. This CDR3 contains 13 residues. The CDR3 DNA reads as TGTGCCAGCAGGTCAGCGGGAGGAGATACGCAGTATTTT. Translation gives CASRSAGGDTQYF.

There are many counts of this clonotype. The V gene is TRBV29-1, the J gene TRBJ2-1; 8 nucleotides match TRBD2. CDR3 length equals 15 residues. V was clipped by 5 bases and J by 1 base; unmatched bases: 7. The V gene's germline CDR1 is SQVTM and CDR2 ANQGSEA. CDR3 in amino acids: CSVLGSGRSYNEQFF. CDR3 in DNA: TGCAGCGTTCTTGGAAGCGGGAGATCCTACAATGAGCAGTTCTTC.

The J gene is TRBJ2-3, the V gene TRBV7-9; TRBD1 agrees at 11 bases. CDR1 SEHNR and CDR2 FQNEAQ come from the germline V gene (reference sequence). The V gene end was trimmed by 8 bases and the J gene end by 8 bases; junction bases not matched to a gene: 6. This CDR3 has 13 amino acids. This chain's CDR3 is CASGGQGASTQYF. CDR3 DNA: TGTGCCAGCGGAGGACAGGGGGCGAGTACGCAGTATTTT.

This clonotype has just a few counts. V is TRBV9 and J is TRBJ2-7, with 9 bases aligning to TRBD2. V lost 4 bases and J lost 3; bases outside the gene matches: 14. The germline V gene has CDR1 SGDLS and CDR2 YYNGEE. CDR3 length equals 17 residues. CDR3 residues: CASSHSRGGDHSYEQYF. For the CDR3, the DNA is TGTGCCAGCAGCCATTCACGCGGGGGGGACCATAGCTACGAGCAGTACTTC.

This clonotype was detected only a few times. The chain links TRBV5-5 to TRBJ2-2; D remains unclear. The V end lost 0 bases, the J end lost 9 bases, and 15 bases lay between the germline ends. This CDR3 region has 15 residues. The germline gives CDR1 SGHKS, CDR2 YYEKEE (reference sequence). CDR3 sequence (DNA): TGTGCCAGCAGCTTGGCCGCACTACTTCACCGGGAGCTGTTTTTT. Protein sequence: CASSLAALLHRELFF. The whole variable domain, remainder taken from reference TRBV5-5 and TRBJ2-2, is DAGVTQSPTHLIKTRGQQVTLRCSPISGHKSVSWYQQVLGQGPQFIFQYYEKEERGRGNFPDRFSARQFPNYSSELNVNALLLGDSALYLCASSLAALLHRELFFGEGSRLTVL.

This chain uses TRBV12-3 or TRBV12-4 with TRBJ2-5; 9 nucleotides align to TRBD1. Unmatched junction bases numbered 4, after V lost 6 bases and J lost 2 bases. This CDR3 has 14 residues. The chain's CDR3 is CASSPDRGQETQYF. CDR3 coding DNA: TGTGCCAGCAGCCCGGACAGGGGACAAGAGACCCAGTACTTC.

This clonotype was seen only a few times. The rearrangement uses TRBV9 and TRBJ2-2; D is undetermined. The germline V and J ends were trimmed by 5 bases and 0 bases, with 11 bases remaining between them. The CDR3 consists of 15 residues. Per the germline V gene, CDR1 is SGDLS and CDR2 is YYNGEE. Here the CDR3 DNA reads TGTGCCAGCAGTCCTTATACCTCGAACACCGGGGAGCTGTTTTTT. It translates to CASSPYTSNTGELFF.

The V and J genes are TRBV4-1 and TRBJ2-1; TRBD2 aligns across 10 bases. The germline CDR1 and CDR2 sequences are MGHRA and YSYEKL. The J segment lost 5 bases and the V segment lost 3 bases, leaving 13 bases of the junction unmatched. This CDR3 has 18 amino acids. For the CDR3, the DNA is TGCGCCAGCAGCCAGTGGACTAGCGGTAGTAGGTACCACAATGAGCAGTTCTTC. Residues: CASSQWTSGSRYHNEQFF.

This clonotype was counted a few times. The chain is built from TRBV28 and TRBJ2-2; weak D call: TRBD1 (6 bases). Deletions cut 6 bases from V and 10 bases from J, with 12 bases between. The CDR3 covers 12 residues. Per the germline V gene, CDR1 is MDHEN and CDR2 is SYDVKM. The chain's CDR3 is CASSRQELELFF. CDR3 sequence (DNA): TGTGCCAGCAGCCGACAGGAACTGGAGCTGTTTTTT.

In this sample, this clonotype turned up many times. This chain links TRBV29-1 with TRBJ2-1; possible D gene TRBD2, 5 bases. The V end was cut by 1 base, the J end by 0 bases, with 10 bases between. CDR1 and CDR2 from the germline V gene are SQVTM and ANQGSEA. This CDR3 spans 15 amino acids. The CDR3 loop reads CSVEGETDSYNEQFF. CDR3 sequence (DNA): TGCAGCGTTGAAGGGGAGACGGACTCCTACAATGAGCAGTTCTTC.

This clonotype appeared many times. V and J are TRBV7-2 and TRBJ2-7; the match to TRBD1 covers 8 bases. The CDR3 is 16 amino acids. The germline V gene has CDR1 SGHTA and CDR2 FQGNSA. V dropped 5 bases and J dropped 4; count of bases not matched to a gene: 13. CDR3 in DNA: TGTGCCAGCAGCATCGACAGGGGCGGCCTGATGTACGAGCAGTACTTC. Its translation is CASSIDRGGLMYEQYF.

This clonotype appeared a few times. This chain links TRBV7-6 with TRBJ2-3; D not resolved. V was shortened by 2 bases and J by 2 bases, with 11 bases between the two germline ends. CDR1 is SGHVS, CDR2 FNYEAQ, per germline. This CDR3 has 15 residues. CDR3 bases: TGTGCCAGCAGCTTACAGAACACAGTCACAGATACGCAGTATTTT. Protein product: CASSLQNTVTDTQYF.

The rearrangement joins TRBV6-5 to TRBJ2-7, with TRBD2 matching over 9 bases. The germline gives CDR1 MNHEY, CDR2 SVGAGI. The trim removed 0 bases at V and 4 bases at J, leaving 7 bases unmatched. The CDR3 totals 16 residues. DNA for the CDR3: TGTGCCAGCAGTTACTCCGGCGGGAGGGGATGGTACGAGCAGTACTTC. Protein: CASSYSGGRGWYEQYF.